This T cell receptor (beta chain) comes out of a study of T cells in localized non-small cell lung cancer. Study-level findings and limits: Clonality peaked in uninvolved adjacent lung rather than tumor. The appearance of a median approximately 61 of the top 100 tumor clones was seen in adjacent lung.

The table came from immunoSEQ multiplex PCR; TCRdb's copy has only in-frame clones and leaves some out. The sample records about 33,000 clones, around 92% being singletons. Notes on this clone: The antigen is unknown.

This CDR3 is built from 16 residues. Trimming stripped 3 bases from V and 2 bases from J, with 17 bases between. In germline, CDR1 is MNHNS, CDR2 SASEGT. This specimen consisted of peripheral blood, obtained before any cancer treatment. This sequence was found in a female donor older than 55 with stage I lung adenocarcinoma. The V call is TRBV6-1, the J call TRBJ2-7; no reliable D call. The CDR3 DNA follows: TGTGCCAGCAGTGACCCTTCTCGAGACCGTGCCTACGAGCAGTACTTC. Its protein product is CASSDPSRDRAYEQYF.